Below, one TCR beta chain is given with its context. The sample is drawn from a study of blood T cell repertoires in COVID-19. The length of the CDR3 is 15 residues. Between the trimmed V and J ends, which lost 3 bases and 4 bases, there was a span of 15 bases. Germline CDR1 and CDR2: MNHEY and SVGAGI. Sequencing used immunoSEQ multiplex PCR; TCRdb keeps in-frame clones, though not all of them. The sample holds roughly 350,000 clones, roughly 90% seen once. While infection was still active, Seattle patients were enrolled and then followed longitudinally. The sequence was collected from a woman aged 70-85 years with COVID-19, enrolled during active disease. This chain links TRBV6-5 with TRBJ1-2, with D perhaps TRBD1 (6 bases). Source material: peripheral blood. The CDR3 DNA sequence: TGTGCCAGCAGTTATAACCGCGGACAGTCCTATGGCTACACCTTC. It yields the protein CASSYNRGQSYGYTF.